Listed below are T cell receptor beta chains from one sample, sequenced in a study of molecular identifiers for immune sequencing clone quantification. A single record per CDR3 protein comes from TCRdb applying MiXCR to the PCR reads. The data hold a few hundred thousand distinct CDR3 sequences, with under 30% observed a single time. Sequencing used naive CD8+ T cells from blood, with Jurkat cell RNA spiked in. The receptor source for this set is a human donor in good health. Some libraries in this study had Jurkat cell RNA spiked in. Each CDR3 is given with its conserved first and last residue. The D gene is left open where the match is weak. The size field is filled for only some rows; it gives once, few, many or a size class.

v_gene: TRBV7-2
j_gene: TRBJ2-1
d_gene: .
abundance: .
CDR3aa: CASSSGGSWTDNEQFF
CDR3nt: TGTGCCAGCAGCTCAGGAGGGTCTTGGACGGACAATGAGCAGTTCTTC

v_gene: TRBV6-1
j_gene: TRBJ1-1
d_gene: .
abundance: many
CDR3aa: CASSEITGGEAFF
CDR3nt: TGTGCCAGCAGTGAAATTACAGGAGGTGAAGCTTTCTTT

v_gene: TRBV14
j_gene: TRBJ2-7
d_gene: .
abundance: .
CDR3aa: CASSHGAGYEQYF
CDR3nt: TGTGCCAGCAGCCATGGAGCGGGCTACGAGCAGTACTTC

v_gene: TRBV5-1
j_gene: TRBJ2-7
d_gene: TRBD1
abundance: many
CDR3aa: CASSLEGTAEQYF
CDR3nt: TGCGCCAGCAGCTTGGAGGGGACAGCCGAGCAGTACTTC

v_gene: TRBV4-1
j_gene: TRBJ2-7
d_gene: .
abundance: .
CDR3aa: CASSQDSGSFEQYF
CDR3nt: TGCGCCAGCAGCCAAGATTCGGGGTCCTTCGAGCAGTACTTC

v_gene: TRBV2
j_gene: TRBJ2-3
d_gene: TRBD2
abundance: .
CDR3aa: CASSRRLAEPYF
CDR3nt: TGTGCCAGCAGCCGGCGCCTAGCGGAGCCGTATTTT

v_gene: TRBV4-1
j_gene: TRBJ1-4
d_gene: .
abundance: .
CDR3aa: CASSQGGWELFF
CDR3nt: TGCGCCAGCAGCCAGGGGGGCTGGGAACTGTTTTTT

v_gene: TRBV4-3
j_gene: TRBJ1-4
d_gene: .
abundance: .
CDR3aa: CASSLRLQRPNEKLFF
CDR3nt: TGCGCCAGCAGCCTTAGGCTGCAGAGACCTAATGAAAAACTGTTTTTT

v_gene: TRBV19
j_gene: TRBJ1-5
d_gene: .
abundance: .
CDR3aa: CASSIGFVRGNQPQHF
CDR3nt: TGTGCCAGTAGTATAGGGTTCGTTCGGGGTAATCAGCCCCAGCATTTT

v_gene: TRBV4-3
j_gene: TRBJ2-3
d_gene: .
abundance: many
CDR3aa: CASSQDRGEDTQYF
CDR3nt: TGCGCCAGCAGCCAAGACCGTGGGGAAGATACGCAGTATTTT

v_gene: TRBV14
j_gene: TRBJ1-2
d_gene: .
abundance: many
CDR3aa: CASSQDRVHYGYTF
CDR3nt: TGTGCCAGCAGCCAAGACAGGGTCCACTATGGCTACACCTTC

v_gene: TRBV20-1
j_gene: TRBJ2-1
d_gene: .
abundance: .
CDR3aa: CSAQRWDVYNEQFF
CDR3nt: TGCAGTGCGCAGCGTTGGGATGTCTACAATGAGCAGTTCTTC

v_gene: TRBV12-3/TRBV12-4
j_gene: TRBJ2-5
d_gene: .
abundance: many
CDR3aa: CASSSYRASRQETQYF
CDR3nt: TGTGCCAGCAGCTCATATAGGGCCTCCCGACAAGAGACCCAGTACTTC

v_gene: TRBV19
j_gene: TRBJ1-2
d_gene: TRBD1
abundance: few
CDR3aa: CASSLAFALGTGDYGYTF
CDR3nt: TGTGCCAGTAGTCTCGCTTTTGCTCTCGGGACAGGGGACTATGGCTACACCTTC

v_gene: TRBV4-3
j_gene: TRBJ2-7
d_gene: TRBD2
abundance: few
CDR3aa: CASSRERAGGSSYEQYF
CDR3nt: TGCGCCAGCAGCCGGGAGAGAGCGGGAGGGAGCTCCTACGAGCAGTACTTC

v_gene: TRBV5-6
j_gene: TRBJ1-1
d_gene: .
abundance: many
CDR3aa: CASSPTVDTEAFF
CDR3nt: TGTGCCAGCAGCCCAACAGTGGACACTGAAGCTTTCTTT

v_gene: TRBV4-1
j_gene: TRBJ1-2
d_gene: .
abundance: many
CDR3aa: CASSQEAVSNYGYTF
CDR3nt: TGCGCCAGCAGCCAAGAAGCCGTTTCTAACTATGGCTACACCTTC

v_gene: TRBV2
j_gene: TRBJ1-1
d_gene: TRBD1
abundance: many
CDR3aa: CASNPGQGIEAFF
CDR3nt: TGTGCCAGCAATCCGGGACAGGGGATTGAAGCTTTCTTT

v_gene: TRBV6-6
j_gene: TRBJ2-4
d_gene: .
abundance: .
CDR3aa: CASSYSSELAKNIQYF
CDR3nt: TGTGCCAGCAGTTACTCAAGTGAGTTAGCCAAAAACATTCAGTACTTC

v_gene: TRBV28
j_gene: TRBJ2-7
d_gene: .
abundance: few
CDR3aa: CASSFPAGLSYEQYF
CDR3nt: TGTGCCAGCAGTTTTCCGGCAGGCTTATCCTACGAGCAGTACTTC

v_gene: TRBV9
j_gene: TRBJ2-1
d_gene: TRBD1
abundance: .
CDR3aa: CASSVVQGAGYNEQFF
CDR3nt: TGTGCCAGCAGCGTAGTGCAGGGGGCGGGGTACAATGAGCAGTTCTTC

v_gene: TRBV20-1
j_gene: TRBJ2-1
d_gene: TRBD2
abundance: .
CDR3aa: CSARDWERGGNEQFF
CDR3nt: TGCAGTGCTAGAGATTGGGAGCGGGGGGGAAATGAGCAGTTCTTC

v_gene: TRBV27
j_gene: TRBJ2-7
d_gene: TRBD2
abundance: .
CDR3aa: CASSYEATGTSVYEQYF
CDR3nt: TGTGCCAGCAGTTATGAGGCAACCGGGACTAGCGTTTACGAGCAGTACTTC

v_gene: TRBV14
j_gene: TRBJ1-3
d_gene: TRBD1
abundance: many
CDR3aa: CASSQVRTGGASGNTIYF
CDR3nt: TGTGCCAGCAGCCAAGTAAGGACAGGGGGCGCGAGTGGAAACACCATATATTTT

v_gene: TRBV4-2
j_gene: TRBJ1-1
d_gene: .
abundance: many
CDR3aa: CASSQDGVDTEAFF
CDR3nt: TGTGCCAGCAGCCAAGACGGGGTGGACACTGAAGCTTTCTTT

v_gene: TRBV19
j_gene: TRBJ2-2
d_gene: .
abundance: few
CDR3aa: CASSIEWDSGTGELFF
CDR3nt: TGTGCCAGTAGTATAGAGTGGGACAGCGGGACCGGGGAGCTGTTTTTT

v_gene: TRBV6-5
j_gene: TRBJ1-5
d_gene: .
abundance: few
CDR3aa: CASSYSHNQPQHF
CDR3nt: TGTGCCAGCAGTTACAGTCACAATCAGCCCCAGCATTTT

v_gene: TRBV9
j_gene: TRBJ1-2
d_gene: .
abundance: many
CDR3aa: CASSPGVQAAEGYTF
CDR3nt: TGTGCCAGCAGCCCCGGTGTGCAGGCCGCTGAGGGCTACACCTTC

v_gene: TRBV7-9
j_gene: TRBJ2-3
d_gene: TRBD2
abundance: many
CDR3aa: CASSSTVGGASTDTQYF
CDR3nt: TGTGCCAGCAGCTCTACCGTCGGGGGGGCGTCCACAGATACGCAGTATTTT